This record looks at one TCR beta chain sequence and its context. Patients from Seattle were sampled longitudinally, starting during active infection. This sample is part of a study of blood T cell repertoires in COVID-19. Study information: Samples came from the United States, Italy and Spain, spanning acute and convalescent COVID-19.

Original processing notes: Cell counts per sample came from amplifying reference gene primers. This table comes from immunoSEQ multiplex PCR, and its TCRdb copy is limited to in-frame clones, with some not included. V, J and clone size derive from that table, while D and trimming were established from the DNA sequence. Here the sample spans roughly 150,000 clones, about 82% being singletons. The CDR3 extends over 17 amino acids. CDR1 is LGHNA and CDR2 is YNFKEQ in the germline V gene. The V gene lost 1 base and the J gene lost 6 bases, with 18 bases spanning the gap. This TCR derives from a woman aged 80 or over with COVID-19, enrolled during active disease. The sample was peripheral blood. This chain uses TRBV4-2 with TRBJ2-2; no reliable D call. The CDR3 DNA reads as TGTGCCAGCAGCCAAGGGCCCCTAATAGCATCCCCCGGGGAGCTGTTTTTT. Its translation is CASSQGPLIASPGELFF.